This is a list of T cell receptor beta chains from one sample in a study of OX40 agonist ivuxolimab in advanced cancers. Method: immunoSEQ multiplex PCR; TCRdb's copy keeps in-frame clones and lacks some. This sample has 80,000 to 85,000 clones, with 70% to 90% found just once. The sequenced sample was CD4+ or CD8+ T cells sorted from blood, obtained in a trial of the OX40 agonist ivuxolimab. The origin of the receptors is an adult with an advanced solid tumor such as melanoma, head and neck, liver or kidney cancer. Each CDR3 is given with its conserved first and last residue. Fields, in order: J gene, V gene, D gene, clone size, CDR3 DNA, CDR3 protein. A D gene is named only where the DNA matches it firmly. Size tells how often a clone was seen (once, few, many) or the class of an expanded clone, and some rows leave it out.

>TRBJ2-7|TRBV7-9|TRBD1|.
TGTGCCAGCAGCTCGACAGGGGGCAAACTGACCGAGCAGTACTTC
CASSSTGGKLTEQYF
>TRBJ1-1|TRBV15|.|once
TGTGCCACCAGCAGAGATCCTGTTATGCGCCCGCCGGGGAACACTGAAGCTTTCTTT
CATSRDPVMRPPGNTEAFF
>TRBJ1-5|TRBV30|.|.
TGTGCCTGGAGTCGGACTAGAGGTTATCAGCCCCAGCATTTT
CAWSRTRGYQPQHF
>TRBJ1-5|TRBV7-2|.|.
TGTGCCAGCAGCCGTAGGGCAGGGGACAATCAGCCCCAGCATTTT
CASSRRAGDNQPQHF
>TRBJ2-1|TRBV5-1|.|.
TGCGCCAGCAGCTTGGCCAAAGCTGGGGATGAGCAGTTCTTC
CASSLAKAGDEQFF
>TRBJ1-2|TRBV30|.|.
TGTGCCTGGAGTGGGACAGTATATGGCTACACCTTC
CAWSGTVYGYTF
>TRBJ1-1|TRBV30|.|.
TGTGCCTGGAGTGTTTTAGAGAGCACTGAAGCTTTCTTT
CAWSVLESTEAFF
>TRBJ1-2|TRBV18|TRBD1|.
TGTGCCAGCTCACCGGACAGGGGCTACACCTTC
CASSPDRGYTF
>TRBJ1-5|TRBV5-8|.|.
TGTGCCAGTAACTTGCTCAATCAGCCCCAGCATTTT
CASNLLNQPQHF
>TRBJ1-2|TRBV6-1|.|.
TGTGCCAGCAAGGGTCAGCGCGACAGCTATGGCTACACCTTC
CASKGQRDSYGYTF
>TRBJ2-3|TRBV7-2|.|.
TGTGCCAGCAGCTTAGCCACAGATACGCAGTATTTT
CASSLATDTQYF
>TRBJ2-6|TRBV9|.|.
TGTGCCAGCAGCCCCAATTGGGGGGCCCCTGGGGCCAACGTCCTGACTTTC
CASSPNWGAPGANVLTF
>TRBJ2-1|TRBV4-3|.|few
TGCGCCAGCAGCCAGGAGCTAAACAATGAGCAGTTCTTC
CASSQELNNEQFF
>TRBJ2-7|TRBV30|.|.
TGTGCCTGGAGTTCAGGGGCCCACGAGCAGTACTTC
CAWSSGAHEQYF
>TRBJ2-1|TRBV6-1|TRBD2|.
TGTGCCAGCAGTGAGCTGGGGGGGTCCTACAATGAGCAGTTCTTC
CASSELGGSYNEQFF
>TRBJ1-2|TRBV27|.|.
TGTGCCAGCAGGGGAAGGAACTATGGCTACACCTTC
CASRGRNYGYTF
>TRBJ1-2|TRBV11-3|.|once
TGTGCCAGCAGCTTAGTTGGGGGGTCGGCTAACTATGGCTACACCTTC
CASSLVGGSANYGYTF
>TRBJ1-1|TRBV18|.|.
TGTGCCAGCTCACCTTCGACAGCCATGAACACTGAAGCTTTCTTT
CASSPSTAMNTEAFF
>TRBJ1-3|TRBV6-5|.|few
TGTGCCAGCACTAACCGGGACCTAAACACCATATATTTT
CASTNRDLNTIYF
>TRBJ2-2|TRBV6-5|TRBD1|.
TGTGCCAGCAGCCGGGACAGGGGTAACGGGGAGCTGTTTTTT
CASSRDRGNGELFF
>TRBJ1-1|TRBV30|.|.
TGTGCCTGGAGTATGGAGAAAAACACTGAAGCTTTCTTT
CAWSMEKNTEAFF
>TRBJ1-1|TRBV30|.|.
TGTGCCTGGTCATTCGGCACCCGTGAAGCTTTCTTT
CAWSFGTREAFF
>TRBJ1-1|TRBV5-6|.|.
TGTGCCAGCAGCCTCTGGACGTCTGAATCCGTCAAAGCTTTCTTT
CASSLWTSESVKAFF
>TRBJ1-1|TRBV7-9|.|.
TGTGCCAGCAGCCATGGGACTCGGGGTGAAGCTTTCTTT
CASSHGTRGEAFF
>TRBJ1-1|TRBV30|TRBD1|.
TGTGCCTGGAGTTGGTCAGGGGGCGAAGCTTTCTTT
CAWSWSGGEAFF
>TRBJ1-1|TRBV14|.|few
TGTGCCAGCAGCCAAGGGTTTGTGGCTTTCTTT
CASSQGFVAFF
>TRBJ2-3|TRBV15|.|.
TGTGCCACCAGCAGGGGGATCCTTAATAGGGATACGCAGTATTTT
CATSRGILNRDTQYF
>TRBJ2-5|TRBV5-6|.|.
TGTGCCAGCAGCTCCGGGACGGCCAATTTTGCGTCCCAGTACTTC
CASSSGTANFASQYF
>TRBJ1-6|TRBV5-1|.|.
TGCGCCAGCAGCTTGACAGCGAATTCACCCCTCCACTTT
CASSLTANSPLHF
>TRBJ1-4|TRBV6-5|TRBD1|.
TGTGCCAGCAGGACACAGGGGATCAATGAAAAACTGTTTTTT
CASRTQGINEKLFF
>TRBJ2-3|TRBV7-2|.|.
TGTGCCAGCAGCCCAACAGGGTCCACGCAGTATTTT
CASSPTGSTQYF
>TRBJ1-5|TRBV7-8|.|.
TGTGCCAGCAGCTTAGGCCCCTATAGCAATCAGCCCCAGCATTTT
CASSLGPYSNQPQHF
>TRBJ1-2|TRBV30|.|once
TGTGCCTGGACTCTCGGGGACTATGGCTACACCTTC
CAWTLGDYGYTF
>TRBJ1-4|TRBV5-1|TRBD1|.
TGCGCCAGCAGCCAAGGATGGGACAGGGAGGTAATCGTGTTT
CASSQGWDREVIVF
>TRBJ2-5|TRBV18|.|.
TGTGCCAGCTCACCAACAGGTTTGGGGGTGTACTTC
CASSPTGLGVYF
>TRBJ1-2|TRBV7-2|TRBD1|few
TGTGCCAGCAGCTCCCGCGGGACAGACCCGGGAGGCTACACCTTC
CASSSRGTDPGGYTF
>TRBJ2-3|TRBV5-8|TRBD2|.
TGTGCCAGCAGCTCCGGACGGGGGGTGTACACAGATACGCAGTATTTT
CASSSGRGVYTDTQYF
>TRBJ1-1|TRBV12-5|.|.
TGTGCTAGTGGCCAGGACGGCAACACTGAAGCTTTCTTT
CASGQDGNTEAFF
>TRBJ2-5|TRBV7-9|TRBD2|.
TGTGCCAGCAGCTTAGGATCGGGAGGTAGGGAGACCCAGTACTTC
CASSLGSGGRETQYF
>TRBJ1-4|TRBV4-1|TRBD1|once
TGCGCCAGCAGCCGGGGACAGGGGAATGAAAAACTGTTTTTT
CASSRGQGNEKLFF
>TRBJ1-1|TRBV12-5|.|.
TGTGCTAGTGGTCCCTCGGGGCAGAACACTGAAGCTTTCTTT
CASGPSGQNTEAFF
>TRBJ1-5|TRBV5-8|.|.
TGTGCCAGCAGCTTCAGGGGAAATCAGCCCCAGCATTTT
CASSFRGNQPQHF
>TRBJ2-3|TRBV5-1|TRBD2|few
TGCGCCAGCAGCTTCCGCGGGGGGGCCGGAGATACGCAGTATTTT
CASSFRGGAGDTQYF
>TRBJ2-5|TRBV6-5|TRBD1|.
TGTGCCAGCAGTTACGACAGGGGGTATGAGACCCAGTACTTC
CASSYDRGYETQYF
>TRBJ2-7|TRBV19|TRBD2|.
TGTGCCAGTAGTAAGGCTAGCGGGAGCTACGAGCAGTACTTC
CASSKASGSYEQYF
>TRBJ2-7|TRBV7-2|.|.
TGTGCCAGCGCCCGGTGGACAACCTACGAGCAGTACTTC
CASARWTTYEQYF
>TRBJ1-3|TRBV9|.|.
TGTGCCAGCAGCGTAAACGAAAACACCATATATTTT
CASSVNENTIYF
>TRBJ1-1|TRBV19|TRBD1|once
TGTGCCAGTAACAGGGGCGCCGTCGCTTTCTTT
CASNRGAVAFF
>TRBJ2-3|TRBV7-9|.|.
TGTGCCAGCAGCCGGGATCTCGACCACACAGATACGCAGTATTTT
CASSRDLDHTDTQYF
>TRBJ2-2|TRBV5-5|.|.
TGTGCCAGCAGCTTGTACAGATTGGGATCCGGGGAGCTGTTTTTT
CASSLYRLGSGELFF
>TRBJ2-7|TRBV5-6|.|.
TGTGCCAGCAAAGGCTCTGGTTACGAGCAGTACTTC
CASKGSGYEQYF
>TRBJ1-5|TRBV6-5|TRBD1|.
TGTGCCAGCAGTCGGACAGGGGACTTCAATCAGCCCCAGCATTTT
CASSRTGDFNQPQHF
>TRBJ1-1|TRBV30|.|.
TGTGCCAGTAAAGAGAACACTGAAGCTTTCTTT
CASKENTEAFF